This T cell receptor (beta chain) was profiled in a study of glioma-infiltrating T cells. Amplification of TCR alpha and beta CDR3 regions from RNA used iRepertoire nested multiplex PCR. TCRdb processed the multiplex PCR reads anew with MiXCR; each CDR3 protein has one entry. The sample consists of roughly 200,000 distinct CDR3 sequences, over 25% of them appearing once. General study results and limits: Above-expected tissue-blood divergence occurred in all gliomas, most in low-grade ones. Tissue and blood shared very few CDR3 sequences.

Germline V gives CDR1 SGHVS, CDR2 FNYEAQ. The V end lost 1 base, the J end lost 9 bases, and 15 bases lay between the germline ends. This CDR3 is built from 14 residues. Turning to this clonotype: Its matching antigen is unknown. A single base separates this from a much larger clone, so it may be a read error.

The V gene is TRBV7-6, the J gene TRBJ2-5; D perhaps matches TRBD2 (6 bases). Sequencing used glioma tissue, nonneoplastic brain tissue, or PBMCs (not recorded which). This TCR was sampled from a human donor with low-grade glioma or glioblastoma, undergoing nonglioma brain surgery, or in good health (not recorded which). The CDR3 DNA sequence: TGTGCCAGCAGCTTAGACTCCAGGCCGGGGGCCCAGTACTTC. The encoded protein is CASSLDSRPGAQYF.